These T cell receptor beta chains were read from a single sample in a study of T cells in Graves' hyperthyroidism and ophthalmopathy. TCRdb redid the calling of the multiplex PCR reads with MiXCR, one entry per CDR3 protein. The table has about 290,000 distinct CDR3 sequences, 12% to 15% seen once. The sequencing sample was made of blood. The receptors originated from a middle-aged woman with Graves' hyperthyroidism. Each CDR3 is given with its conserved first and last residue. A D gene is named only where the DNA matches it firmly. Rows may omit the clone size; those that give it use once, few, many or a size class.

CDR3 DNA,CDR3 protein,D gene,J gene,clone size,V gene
TGTGCCAGCATCCGACAGGGCTATGGCTACACCTTC,CASIRQGYGYTF,TRBD1,TRBJ1-2,many,TRBV7-9
TGTGCCGGGACAGGGCGGGACACTGAAGCTTTCTTT,CAGTGRDTEAFF,TRBD1,TRBJ1-1,many,TRBV2
TGTGCCAGCAGCTCGCAGGGAAGTGAGCAGTTCTTC,CASSSQGSEQFF,.,TRBJ2-1,few,TRBV5-5
TGTGCCTGGAGACCGGGGGTCCCCACTGAAGCTTTCTTT,CAWRPGVPTEAFF,.,TRBJ1-1,many,TRBV30
TGCGCGAACAGGATTGCCCAAGGCGCAGATACGCAGTATTTT,CANRIAQGADTQYF,.,TRBJ2-3,.,TRBV20-1
TGCAGTGCTAAGTCGCGCCGGGACTACAATGAGCAGTTCTTC,CSAKSRRDYNEQFF,.,TRBJ2-1,many,TRBV20-1
TGTGCTAGTGGGGCAGGGGGAAGGATTAAAGAGCAGTACTTC,CASGAGGRIKEQYF,TRBD1,TRBJ2-7,.,TRBV12-5
TGTGCTACTGGGACAGGAACCTACGAGCAGTACTTC,CATGTGTYEQYF,TRBD1,TRBJ2-7,many,TRBV28
TGTGCCATGCTTTACGGGGCCGGGGAGCTGTTTTTT,CAMLYGAGELFF,.,TRBJ2-2,many,TRBV7-2
TGTGCCAGCAGCAGATACACCGGGGAGCTGTTTTTT,CASSRYTGELFF,.,TRBJ2-2,many,TRBV7-2
TGTGCCAGCAGCTTGACAGGCTCGGTAAAACTGTTTTTT,CASSLTGSVKLFF,.,TRBJ1-4,.,TRBV7-2
TGTGCCAGCGGGAGGGCCAATGAGCAGTTCTTC,CASGRANEQFF,TRBD2,TRBJ2-1,.,TRBV28
TGTGCCAGCGGGCGCGGGGGAGTGACGGAGACCCAGTACTTC,CASGRGGVTETQYF,TRBD2,TRBJ2-5,many,TRBV6-2/TRBV6-3
TGTGCCAGCCGATCCGGGACAGCTAATGAAAAACTGTTTTTT,CASRSGTANEKLFF,TRBD1,TRBJ1-4,many,TRBV19
TGTGCCAGCAGGGAACGGACAGGGGGGCAGCCCCAGCATTTT,CASRERTGGQPQHF,TRBD1,TRBJ1-5,many,TRBV28
TGCGCCAGCAGCCGTGGTGGCGGGAGCAATGAGCAGTTCTTC,CASSRGGGSNEQFF,TRBD2,TRBJ2-1,many,TRBV4-1
TGTGCCAGCAGAAGCGGCGGTTACACCATATATTTT,CASRSGGYTIYF,.,TRBJ1-3,many,TRBV28
TGTGCCAGCAGTTTGAGTGGGATAGCGGTGCAGTACTTC,CASSLSGIAVQYF,.,TRBJ2-7,many,TRBV12-3/TRBV12-4
TGTGCCAGCAGTTTCCCCCGACAGGGCTTCCACGAGCAGTACTTC,CASSFPRQGFHEQYF,TRBD1,TRBJ2-7,many,TRBV28
TGTGCCAGCGGGGGACTGAGTAATGAAAAACTGTTTTTT,CASGGLSNEKLFF,.,TRBJ1-4,many,TRBV6-1
TGTGCCAGCAGCCGACTAGCGGGAGGGCCGACGGTTAATGAGCAGTTCTTC,CASSRLAGGPTVNEQFF,TRBD2,TRBJ2-1,many,TRBV27
TGCGCCAGCAGCTTGGGACAGGTGGTCGATGAGCAGTTCTTC,CASSLGQVVDEQFF,.,TRBJ2-1,many,TRBV5-1
TGCAGTGCTAGAAAAAGCGGGGGCCGGCAAGACGGGGAGCTGTTTTTT,CSARKSGGRQDGELFF,TRBD2,TRBJ2-2,.,TRBV20-1
TGTGCCAGCAGTTTGGGATTCGGGACAGGCTACGAGCAGTACTTC,CASSLGFGTGYEQYF,TRBD1,TRBJ2-7,many,TRBV27
TGTGCCAGCAGCTCCCAAGCAGGAAACACTGAAGCTTTCTTT,CASSSQAGNTEAFF,.,TRBJ1-1,.,TRBV7-2
TGTGCCAGCAGTTTAATGCGGGGAGCGGAGACCCAGTACTTC,CASSLMRGAETQYF,.,TRBJ2-5,many,TRBV28
TGTGCCAGCAGCCAGCTTAAGACTTCGAGTTCACCCCTCCACTTT,CASSQLKTSSSPLHF,.,TRBJ1-6,many,TRBV3-1
TGTGCCACCATTCCCTTGAGAGGGGCGGCGGGGAACACTGAAGCTTTCTTT,CATIPLRGAAGNTEAFF,.,TRBJ1-1,.,TRBV6-1
TGTGCCAGCAGAGTCCTGAGCGGGAAGGACAATGAGCAGTTCTTC,CASRVLSGKDNEQFF,TRBD2,TRBJ2-1,.,TRBV6-1
TGTGCCAGCAGCTTAGGTCTCGGGACTATGAGGGGCGAGCAGTACTTC,CASSLGLGTMRGEQYF,TRBD2,TRBJ2-7,many,TRBV7-9
TGTGCCAGCAGCTTAGGCAGGCTTTCCTCCTACGAGCAGTACTTC,CASSLGRLSSYEQYF,.,TRBJ2-7,many,TRBV11-2
TGTGCCAGCAGTTACACCCCGACAGGGGGTGGCGGCTACACCTTC,CASSYTPTGGGGYTF,TRBD1,TRBJ1-2,.,TRBV6-2/TRBV6-3
TGCAGCGTTATCCTCTTGGGGTCGAACACCGGGGAGCTGTTTTTT,CSVILLGSNTGELFF,.,TRBJ2-2,few,TRBV29-1
TGTGCCAGCAGGGCGAGAAGCACAGATACGCAGTATTTT,CASRARSTDTQYF,.,TRBJ2-3,many,TRBV6-1
TGTGCCAGCAGCGCCAGCCCTGGGGGAACTGAAGCTTTCTTT,CASSASPGGTEAFF,.,TRBJ1-1,few,TRBV9
TGTGCCAGCAGTGGACGGGCGAACACCGGGGAGCTGTTTTTT,CASSGRANTGELFF,.,TRBJ2-2,many,TRBV28
TGTGCCAGCAGTTACTCGGGGGGGACCTCCTACAATGAGCAGTTCTTC,CASSYSGGTSYNEQFF,TRBD2,TRBJ2-1,few,TRBV6-2/TRBV6-3
TGTGCCAGCAGTCCCAGGGACAGGCAGTACGAGCAGTACTTC,CASSPRDRQYEQYF,TRBD1,TRBJ2-7,many,TRBV12-3/TRBV12-4
TGCAGCGCTGATACCAGGAGGACGAACACTGAAGCTTTCTTT,CSADTRRTNTEAFF,.,TRBJ1-1,many,TRBV29-1
TGCGCCAGCAGCTTGGGGTCATTCGGAAACACCATATATTTT,CASSLGSFGNTIYF,.,TRBJ1-3,few,TRBV5-1
TGTGCCAGTAGGACCCTTAGCGGGAGCAATGAGCAGTTCTTC,CASRTLSGSNEQFF,TRBD2,TRBJ2-1,.,TRBV19
TGCGCCAGCAAAGAGCGGACGAACACCGGGGAGCTGTTTTTT,CASKERTNTGELFF,.,TRBJ2-2,few,TRBV5-1
TGTGCCAGCAGCTTAGTGGGGGTCCCCGGGGAGGGCTACACCTTC,CASSLVGVPGEGYTF,.,TRBJ1-2,.,TRBV7-2
TGCAGTGCTAGTCAAGGGAGACAGGGCTACTACGAGCAGTACTTC,CSASQGRQGYYEQYF,TRBD1,TRBJ2-7,few,TRBV20-1
TGTGCCAGCACCCCCTCGGGCAGCTCCTACGAGCAGTACTTC,CASTPSGSSYEQYF,.,TRBJ2-7,many,TRBV28
TGTGCCAGCAAGGCCGGCTTGAACACTGAAGCTTTCTTT,CASKAGLNTEAFF,.,TRBJ1-1,many,TRBV6-1